This T cell receptor beta chain was captured by sequencing in a study of T cells in Graves' hyperthyroidism and ophthalmopathy. Study-wide results and caveats: From stable hyperthyroidism, ophthalmopathy was set apart by a 13 V-J model. The model predicted ophthalmopathy a median around 6 months before onset.

This clonotype was found many times. Its antigen is still unknown. V was cut by 0 bases and J by 0 bases, with 9 bases left in between. Germline V gene sequence: CDR1 MNHEY, CDR2 SVGAGI. There are 17 residues in the CDR3. Authors of the study amplified TCR beta CDR3 regions from RNA transcripts. First-round RT-PCR of the TCR CDR3 relied on the HTBI primer set. TCRdb re-analysed the multiplex PCR reads in MiXCR, keeping a single row per CDR3 protein. The table lists 400,000 or so distinct CDR3 sequences, more than 12% of them singletons. Diagnoses were made from clinical symptoms, serum measures (thyroxine and TRAb), thyroid ultrasound and orbital computed tomography. The PBMCs studied were ones that came from about 10 ml fresh peripheral blood.

This rearrangement joins TRBV6-5 to TRBJ1-6; D is unresolved. The sequencing sample was made of blood. The clonotype was recovered from a woman in her twenties or thirties with Graves' ophthalmopathy. The CDR3: CASSYSPGSSYNSPLHF. The CDR3 DNA reads as TGTGCCAGCAGTTACTCGCCCGGGAGCTCCTATAATTCACCCCTCCACTTT.